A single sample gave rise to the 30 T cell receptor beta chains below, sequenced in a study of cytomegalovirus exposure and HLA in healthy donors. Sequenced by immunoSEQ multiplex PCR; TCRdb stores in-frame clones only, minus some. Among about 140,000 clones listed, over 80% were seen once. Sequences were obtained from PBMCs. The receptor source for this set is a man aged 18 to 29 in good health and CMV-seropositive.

Here the CDR3 reads CASSLGGQGSEKLFF. The CDR3 DNA is TGTGCCAGCAGCTTGGGGGGACAGGGTTCGGAAAAACTGTTTTTT. The chain recombines TRBV5-4 with TRBJ1-4; TRBD1 aligns across 9 bases. This CDR3 contains 15 residues. Per germline, CDR1 SGHNT and CDR2 YYREEE (reference sequence). V gave up 0 bases and J gave up 8 bases; unmatched junction bases: 5.

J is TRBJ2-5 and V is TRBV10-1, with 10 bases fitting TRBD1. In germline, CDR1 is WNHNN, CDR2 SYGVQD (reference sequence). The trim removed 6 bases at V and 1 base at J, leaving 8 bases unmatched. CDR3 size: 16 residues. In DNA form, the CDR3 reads TGCGCCAGCAGCACCCCGGGACAGGGGACCCAAGAGACCCAGTACTTC. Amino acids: CASSTPGQGTQETQYF.

CDR3: CASSPGQGRSPLHF. CDR3 sequence (DNA): TGTGCCAGCAGCCCCGGACAGGGAAGGTCACCCCTCCACTTT. This chain links TRBV7-8 with TRBJ1-6; 8 positions agree with TRBD1. Trimming removed 5 bases from V and 10 bases from J; junction bases left unmatched: 7. Germline V CDR1 and CDR2: SGHVS, FQNEAQ. The CDR3 contains 14 residues.

Written as DNA, the CDR3 is TGTGCCAGCAGCGGGGGCACGCTCGGAAGTGAAAAACTGTTTTTT. This translates into CASSGGTLGSEKLFF. The chain links TRBV5-6 to TRBJ1-4; maybe TRBD1 (6 bases). CDR3 size: 15 residues. CDR1 is SGHDT, CDR2 YYEEEE, per germline. The V and J ends lost 4 bases and 7 bases respectively, with 17 bases between them.

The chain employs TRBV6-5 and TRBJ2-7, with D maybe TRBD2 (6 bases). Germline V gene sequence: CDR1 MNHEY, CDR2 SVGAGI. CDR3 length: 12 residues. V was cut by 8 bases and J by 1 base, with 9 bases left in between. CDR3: CASGRGSYEQYF. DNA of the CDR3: TGTGCCAGCGGGCGGGGATCCTACGAGCAGTACTTC.

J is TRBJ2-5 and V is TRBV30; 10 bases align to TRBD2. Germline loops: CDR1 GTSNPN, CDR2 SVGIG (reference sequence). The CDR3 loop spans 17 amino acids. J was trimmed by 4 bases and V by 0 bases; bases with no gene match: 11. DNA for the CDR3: TGTGCCTGGAGTGTTAAGTGGGCTAGCGGGGGCGGAGAGACCCAGTACTTC. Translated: CAWSVKWASGGGETQYF.

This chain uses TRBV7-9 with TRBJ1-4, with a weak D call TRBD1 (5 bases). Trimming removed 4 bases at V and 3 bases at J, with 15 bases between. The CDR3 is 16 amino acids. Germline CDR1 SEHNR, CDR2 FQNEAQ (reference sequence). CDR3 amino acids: CASSSPAREANEKLFF. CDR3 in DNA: TGTGCCAGCAGCTCCCCCGCCAGGGAGGCTAATGAAAAACTGTTTTTT.

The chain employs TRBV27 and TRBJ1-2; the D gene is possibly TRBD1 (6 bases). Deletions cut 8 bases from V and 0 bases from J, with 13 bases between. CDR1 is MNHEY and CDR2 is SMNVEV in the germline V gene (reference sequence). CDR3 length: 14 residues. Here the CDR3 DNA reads TGTGCCAGCGCGGAGACAGGCGCTAACTATGGCTACACCTTC. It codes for CASAETGANYGYTF.

The CDR3 DNA follows: TGTGCCAGTAGTAGCTGGGACAGCCTCACAGATACGCAGTATTTT. Protein: CASSSWDSLTDTQYF. This chain links TRBV19 with TRBJ2-3, with TRBD1 matching over 7 bases. Germline CDR1 LNHDA, CDR2 SQIVND (reference sequence). This CDR3 contains 15 residues. After removal of 4 bases from V and 2 bases from J, the junction contained 6 bases not matched to a gene.

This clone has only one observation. The CDR3 coding sequence is TGTGCCAGCAGTCCCGGGGACAGGGGGTTTGGTGAGCAGTTCTTC. Protein product: CASSPGDRGFGEQFF. The chain carries TRBV28 and TRBJ2-1, with TRBD1 identical over 11 bases. V was clipped by 5 bases and J by 9 bases; unmatched bases: 9. CDR3 length: 15 residues. The germline gives CDR1 MDHEN, CDR2 SYDVKM.

CDR3 loop: CAISESEGPYFSGNTIYF. The CDR3 DNA reads as TGTGCCATCAGTGAGTCGGAGGGACCCTACTTCTCTGGAAACACCATATATTTT. This chain links TRBV10-3 with TRBJ1-3; D is possibly TRBD1 (5 bases). This CDR3 has 18 amino acids. CDR1 and CDR2 from the germline V gene are ENHRY and SYGVKD. V gave up 0 bases and J gave up 0 bases, with 15 bases separating them.

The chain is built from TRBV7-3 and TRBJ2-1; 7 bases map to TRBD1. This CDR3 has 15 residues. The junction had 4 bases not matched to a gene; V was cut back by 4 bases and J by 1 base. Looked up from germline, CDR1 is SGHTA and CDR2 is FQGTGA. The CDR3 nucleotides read TGTGCCAGCAGCTCCGACAGGGAGTCCTACAATGAGCAGTTCTTC. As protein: CASSSDRESYNEQFF.

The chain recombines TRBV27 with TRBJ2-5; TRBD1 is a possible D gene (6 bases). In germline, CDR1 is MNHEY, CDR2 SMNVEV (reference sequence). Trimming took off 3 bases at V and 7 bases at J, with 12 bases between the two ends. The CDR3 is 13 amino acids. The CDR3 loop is CASSLAGDGTQYF. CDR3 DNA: TGTGCCAGCAGTTTGGCAGGGGATGGGACCCAGTACTTC.

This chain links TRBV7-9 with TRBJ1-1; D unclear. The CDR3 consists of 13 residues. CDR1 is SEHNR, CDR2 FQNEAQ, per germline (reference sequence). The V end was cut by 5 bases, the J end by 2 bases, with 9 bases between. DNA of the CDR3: TGTGCCAGCAGCCAACGGGTAAACACTGAAGCTTTCTTT. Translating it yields CASSQRVNTEAFF.

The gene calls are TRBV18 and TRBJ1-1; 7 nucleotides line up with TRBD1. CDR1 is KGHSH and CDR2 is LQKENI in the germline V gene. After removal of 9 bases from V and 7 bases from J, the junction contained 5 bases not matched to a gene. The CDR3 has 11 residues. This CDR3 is CASRQGDEAFF. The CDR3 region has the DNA TGTGCCAGTCGTCAGGGGGATGAAGCTTTCTTT.

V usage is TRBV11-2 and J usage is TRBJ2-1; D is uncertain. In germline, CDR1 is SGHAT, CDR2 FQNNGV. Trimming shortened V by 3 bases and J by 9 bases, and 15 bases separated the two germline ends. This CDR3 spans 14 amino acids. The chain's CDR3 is CASSFGSLLREQFF. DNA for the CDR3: TGTGCCAGCAGCTTCGGTTCCTTGCTTCGTGAGCAGTTCTTC.

In DNA, the CDR3 is TGTGCCAGCAGCACCCGGGACAGCCTTAACTATGGCTACACCTTC. Its translation: CASSTRDSLNYGYTF. V is TRBV5-4 and J is TRBJ1-2; 7 bases align to TRBD1. Per germline, CDR1 SGHNT and CDR2 YYREEE (reference sequence). V shed 4 bases, J shed 1 base, and the junction held 7 bases outside the gene matches. This CDR3 has 15 residues.

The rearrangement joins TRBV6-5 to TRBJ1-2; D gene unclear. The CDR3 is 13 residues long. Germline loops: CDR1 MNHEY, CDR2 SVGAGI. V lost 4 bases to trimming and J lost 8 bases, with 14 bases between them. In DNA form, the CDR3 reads TGTGCCAGCAGTTTCAGGTTTTCTCAGGGCTACACCTTC. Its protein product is CASSFRFSQGYTF.

CDR3 residues: CASRSSGQGYGYTF. CDR3 in DNA: TGTGCCAGTAGAAGTTCGGGACAGGGATATGGCTACACCTTC. This rearrangement joins TRBV19 to TRBJ1-2; 9 bases are shared with TRBD1. This CDR3 is built from 14 residues. From germline, CDR1 is LNHDA and CDR2 SQIVND (reference sequence). V lost 6 bases, J lost 5 bases, and 7 bases stayed unmatched.

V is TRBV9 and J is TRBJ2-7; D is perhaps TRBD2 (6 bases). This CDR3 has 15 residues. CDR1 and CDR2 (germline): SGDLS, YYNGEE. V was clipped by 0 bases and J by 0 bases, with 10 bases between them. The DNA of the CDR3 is TGTGCCAGCAGCGTAGGGGCGGGGAGCTCCTACGAGCAGTACTTC. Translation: CASSVGAGSSYEQYF.

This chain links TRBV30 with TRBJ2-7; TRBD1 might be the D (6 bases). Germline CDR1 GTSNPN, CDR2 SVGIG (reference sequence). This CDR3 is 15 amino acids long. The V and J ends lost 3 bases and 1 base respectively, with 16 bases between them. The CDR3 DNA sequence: TGTGCCTGGAGCGTTGACTACAGGGAATCCTACGAGCAGTACTTC. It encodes CAWSVDYRESYEQYF.

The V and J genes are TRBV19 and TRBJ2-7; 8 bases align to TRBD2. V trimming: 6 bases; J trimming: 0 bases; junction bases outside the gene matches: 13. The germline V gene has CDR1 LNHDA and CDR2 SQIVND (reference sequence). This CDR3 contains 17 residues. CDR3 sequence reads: CASSPLGGGMTSYEQYF. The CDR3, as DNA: TGTGCCAGTAGCCCCCTTGGCGGGGGGATGACCTCCTACGAGCAGTACTTC.

This chain's CDR3 is CASSLGFRGAENTEAFF. CDR3 bases: TGTGCCAGCAGCTTAGGTTTCAGGGGCGCGGAGAACACTGAAGCTTTCTTT. The chain has TRBV7-2 and TRBJ1-1, with D possibly being TRBD1 (6 bases). The CDR3 spans 17 residues. V lost 1 base and J lost 1, with 16 bases in between. CDR1 and CDR2 (germline): SGHTA, FQGNSA. The variable domain in full, completed from reference TRBV7-2 and TRBJ1-1, reads GAGVSQSPSNKVTEKGKDVELRCDPISGHTALYWYRQSLGQGLEFLIYFQGNSAPDKSGLPSDRFSAERTGGSVSTLTIQRTQQEDSAVYLCASSLGFRGAENTEAFFGQGTRLTVV.

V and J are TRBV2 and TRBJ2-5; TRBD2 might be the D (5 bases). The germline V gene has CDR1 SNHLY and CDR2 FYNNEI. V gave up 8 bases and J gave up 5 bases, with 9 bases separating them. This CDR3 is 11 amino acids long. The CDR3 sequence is CASLRGETQYF. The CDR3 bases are TGTGCCAGCCTACGAGGGGAGACCCAGTACTTC.

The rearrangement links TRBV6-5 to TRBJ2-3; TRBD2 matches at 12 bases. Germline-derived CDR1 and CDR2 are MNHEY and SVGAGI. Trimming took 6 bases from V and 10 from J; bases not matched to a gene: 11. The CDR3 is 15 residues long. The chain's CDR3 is CASRRLAGEVGAQYF. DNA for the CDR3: TGTGCCAGCAGACGACTAGCGGGAGAGGTCGGCGCGCAGTATTTT.

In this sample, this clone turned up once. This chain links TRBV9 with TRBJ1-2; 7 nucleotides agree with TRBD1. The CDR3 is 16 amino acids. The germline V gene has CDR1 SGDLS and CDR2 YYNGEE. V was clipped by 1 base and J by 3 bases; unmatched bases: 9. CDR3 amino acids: CASSVHFSGQYYGYTF. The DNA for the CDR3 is TGTGCCAGCAGCGTACATTTCTCGGGACAGTACTATGGCTACACCTTC.

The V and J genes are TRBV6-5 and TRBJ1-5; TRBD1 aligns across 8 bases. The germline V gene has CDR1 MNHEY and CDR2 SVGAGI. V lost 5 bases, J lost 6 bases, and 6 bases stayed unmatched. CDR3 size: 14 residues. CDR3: CASSVRQGFQPQHF. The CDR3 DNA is TGTGCCAGCAGTGTCAGACAGGGGTTTCAGCCCCAGCATTTT.

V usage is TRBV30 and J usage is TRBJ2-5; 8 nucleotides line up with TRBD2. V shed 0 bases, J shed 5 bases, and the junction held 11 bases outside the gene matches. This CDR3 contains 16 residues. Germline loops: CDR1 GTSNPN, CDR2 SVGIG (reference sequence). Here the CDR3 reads CAWSVNGPTGGETQYF. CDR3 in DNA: TGTGCCTGGAGTGTAAATGGTCCCACGGGGGGGGAGACCCAGTACTTC.

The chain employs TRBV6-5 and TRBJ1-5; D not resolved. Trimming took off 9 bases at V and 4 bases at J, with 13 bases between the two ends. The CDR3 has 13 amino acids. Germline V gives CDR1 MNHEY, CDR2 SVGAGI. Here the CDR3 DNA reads TGTGCCAGTTCGACCCTCGGGAATCAGCCCCAGCATTTT. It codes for CASSTLGNQPQHF.

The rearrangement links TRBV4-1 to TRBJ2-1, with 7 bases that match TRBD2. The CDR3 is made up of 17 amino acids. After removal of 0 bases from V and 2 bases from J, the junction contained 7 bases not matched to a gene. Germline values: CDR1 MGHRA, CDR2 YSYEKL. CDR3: CASSQDGAGLTYNEQFF. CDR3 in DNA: TGCGCCAGCAGCCAAGATGGAGCGGGACTTACCTACAATGAGCAGTTCTTC.